Each of the 12 T cell receptor beta chains below was sequenced from the same sample in a study of blood T cells in healthy people across ages. Alongside a J-beta primer mix, a sample-barcoded 5' primer served in a second PCR lasting about 7 to 11 cycles. TCRdb itself ran the 5' RACE reads through MiXCR, one entry per CDR3 protein. This sample yields roughly 1,500,000 distinct CDR3 sequences, of which around 35% are seen a single time; over 9% belongs to the top ten. Sequencing input: blood. These receptors originate from a woman aged 25 to 39 in good health.

The chain carries TRBV27 and TRBJ1-2; tentative D call: TRBD1 (5 bases). CDR3 length: 16 amino acids. Germline V gene lookup returns CDR1 MNHEY and CDR2 SMNVEV (reference sequence). Trimming took 5 bases from V and 4 from J, leaving 20 bases between them. The CDR3 coding sequence is TGTGCCAGCAGTCGCTCCGGGACCTACGTAAGCTATGGCTACACCTTC. It codes for CASSRSGTYVSYGYTF.

This chain links TRBV4-1 with TRBJ1-2; weak D call: TRBD1 (6 bases). The CDR3 covers 16 residues. Germline V lookup: CDR1 MGHRA, CDR2 YSYEKL. V lost 4 bases and J 4 bases, leaving 19 bases between the germline ends. The CDR3 is CASSPTRGGGLYGYTF. CDR3 sequence (DNA): TGCGCCAGCAGCCCGACTCGGGGTGGGGGCCTCTATGGCTACACCTTC.

V usage is TRBV12-5 and J usage is TRBJ2-1; 7 positions agree with TRBD1. Germline V gene lookup returns CDR1 LGHNT and CDR2 FRNRAP. The J segment lost 6 bases and the V segment lost 0 bases, leaving 8 bases of the junction unmatched. The CDR3 length is 16 residues. The DNA for the CDR3 is TGTGCTAGTGGTTTGGTACCCAGGCAGGGGGTCAATGAGCAGTTCTTC. Residues: CASGLVPRQGVNEQFF.

The rearrangement links TRBV4-1 to TRBJ2-5, with D perhaps TRBD1 (5 bases). This CDR3 has 20 amino acids. Germline V gene lookup returns CDR1 MGHRA and CDR2 YSYEKL. The V end lost 0 bases, the J end lost 1 base, and 24 bases lay between the germline ends. CDR3 sequence reads: CASSQDVRQGYISTQETQYF. DNA of the CDR3: TGCGCCAGCAGCCAAGATGTGAGGCAGGGCTACATTAGCACCCAAGAGACCCAGTACTTC.

The gene calls are TRBV6-1 and TRBJ2-3; D may be TRBD1 (5 bases). The V gene's germline CDR1 is MNHNS and CDR2 SASEGT. The CDR3 runs 15 residues. With 6 bases removed from V and 0 bases from J, the gap between germline ends came to 13 bases. CDR3 sequence: CASRTIAGSTDTQYF. CDR3 nucleotide sequence: TGTGCCAGCAGAACGATAGCAGGGAGCACAGATACGCAGTATTTT.

Of note for this clonotype: Mismatch with germline at one junction end may stem from a read error. The V call is TRBV14, the J call TRBJ2-1; no reliable D call. The CDR3 has 13 residues. The germline CDR1 and CDR2 sequences are SGHDN and FVKESK. Written as DNA, the CDR3 is TGTGCCATCAGCCAAGGTTCCTACAATGAGCAGTTCTTC. This gives the protein CAISQGSYNEQFF. The variable domain in full, completed from reference TRBV14 and TRBJ2-1, reads EAGVTQFPSHSVIEKGQTVTLRCDPISGHDNLYWYRRVMGKEIKFLLHFVKESKQDESGMPNNRFLAERTGGTYSTLKVQPAELEDSGVYFCAISQGSYNEQFFGPGTRLTVL.

This chain connects TRBV27 to TRBJ1-1; 7 positions match TRBD1. Germline V gene sequence: CDR1 MNHEY, CDR2 SMNVEV (reference sequence). The V and J ends lost 6 bases and 7 bases, in that order; junction bases with no gene match: 11. CDR3 length: 14 residues. Written as DNA, the CDR3 is TGTGCCAGCAGCCTCTCAGGAGGGGGCTATGAAGCTTTCTTT. Amino acids: CASSLSGGGYEAFF.

This clonotype was observed a few times. The V gene is TRBV20-1, the J gene TRBJ2-7, with 8 nucleotides matching TRBD1. V trimming: 0 bases; J trimming: 2 bases; junction bases outside the gene matches: 6. Germline V CDR1 and CDR2: DFQATT, SNEGSKA (reference sequence). The CDR3 length is 15 residues. The CDR3 bases are TGCAGTGCTAGAGATCCCAGGGGGCCCACCTACGAGCAGTACTTC. As protein: CSARDPRGPTYEQYF.

The table lists this clonotype with many counts. The chain recombines TRBV7-9 with TRBJ2-3; possible D gene TRBD2, 5 bases. V was trimmed by 11 bases and J by 4 bases, leaving 19 bases between them. CDR1 is SEHNR, CDR2 FQNEAQ, per germline (reference sequence). CDR3 length: 14 residues. The CDR3 reads CAAGSGSFADTQYF. The CDR3 coding sequence is TGTGCCGCCGGGTCGGGGTCGTTTGCAGATACGCAGTATTTT.

The chain recombines TRBV30 with TRBJ1-4; D possibly corresponds to TRBD1 (6 bases). V lost 3 bases and J lost 3, with 14 bases in between. The germline CDR1 and CDR2 sequences are GTSNPN and SVGIG (reference sequence). The CDR3 is 15 residues long. The CDR3 here is CAWRLGAVANEKLFF. DNA of the CDR3: TGTGCCTGGAGGCTGGGGGCGGTAGCTAATGAAAAACTGTTTTTT. The variable domain in full, completed from reference TRBV30 and TRBJ1-4, reads SQTIHQWPATLVQPVGSPLSLECTVEGTSNPNLYWYRQAAGRGLQLLFYSVGIGQISSEVPQNLSASRPQDRQFILSSKKLLLSDSGFYLCAWRLGAVANEKLFFGSGTQLSVL.

The CDR3: CASSPLDRAQETQYF. The CDR3, as DNA: TGTGCCAGCAGCCCCCTCGACAGGGCCCAAGAGACCCAGTACTTC. This chain uses TRBV3-1 with TRBJ2-5, with 7 positions matching TRBD1. Germline V CDR1 and CDR2: LGHDT, YNNKEL (reference sequence). The V gene end was trimmed by 4 bases and the J gene end by 1 base; junction bases not matched to a gene: 6. The CDR3 is 15 amino acids.

This clonotype was seen only a few times. The CDR3: CASTSGPSDDYEQYF. The CDR3 DNA reads as TGTGCCAGCACCTCAGGTCCGTCGGATGACTACGAGCAGTACTTC. J is TRBJ2-7 and V is TRBV7-9; no reliable D call. V lost 7 bases to trimming and J lost 3 bases, with 19 bases between them. The CDR3 contains 15 residues. Germline V gene lookup returns CDR1 SEHNR and CDR2 FQNEAQ (reference sequence).